A single sample is the source of the 15 T cell receptor beta chains below, sequenced in a study of shared clonotypes between healthy human individuals. Sequencing was performed with immunoSEQ multiplex PCR; in TCRdb, only in-frame clones are kept and a portion is missing. This repertoire shows hundreds of thousands of clones, around three quarters found once; its top ten account for around 12%. The sample taken for sequencing was PBMCs. The receptors shown here come from a woman aged 35 to 49 in good health. Some clones in this sample may be carry-over from other donors' samples.

The chain links TRBV6-4 to TRBJ2-7, with 10 bases aligning to TRBD2. The CDR3 is made up of 16 amino acids. V lost 6 bases, J lost 2 bases, and 10 bases stayed unmatched. CDR1 MRHNA and CDR2 SNTAGT come from the germline V gene. CDR3: CASRPRTSGRTYEQYF. CDR3 bases: TGTGCCAGCAGACCACGGACTAGCGGCAGAACCTACGAGCAGTACTTC.

The V gene is TRBV11-3, the J gene TRBJ2-1, with D perhaps assigned TRBD1 or TRBD2 (5 bases each). This CDR3 comprises 14 residues. CDR1 and CDR2 (germline): SGHNT, YENEEA. V shed 1 base and J shed 7 bases, with 11 bases lying between them. CDR3 sequence reads: CASSLAGRWNEQFF. The CDR3 DNA reads TGTGCCAGCAGCTTAGCGGGACGATGGAATGAGCAGTTCTTC.

This clone was counted a single time. The rearrangement uses TRBV29-1 and TRBJ2-1; 8 bases map to TRBD2. The CDR3 extends over 14 amino acids. The ends lost 5 bases at V and 8 bases at J; junction bases unmatched: 11. Per the germline V gene, CDR1 is SQVTM and CDR2 is ANQGSEA. CDR3 in amino acids: CSVLGPAGADEQFF. CDR3 coding DNA: TGCAGCGTTTTAGGTCCAGCGGGAGCAGATGAGCAGTTCTTC.

This rearrangement joins TRBV4-2 to TRBJ2-2, with 13 positions matching TRBD2. The V segment lost 4 bases and the J segment 8 bases; nucleotides outside the gene matches: 7. Per germline, CDR1 LGHNA and CDR2 YNFKEQ. This CDR3 is 16 amino acids long. CDR3 in DNA: TGTGCCAGCAGCCGAGGGACTAGCGGGATATCGGGGGAGCTGTTTTTT. Protein: CASSRGTSGISGELFF.

This chain uses TRBV9 with TRBJ1-3; TRBD1 might be the D (5 bases). V was clipped by 5 bases and J by 0 bases, with 15 bases between them. In germline, CDR1 is SGDLS, CDR2 YYNGEE. CDR3 size: 16 residues. The CDR3 bases are TGTGCCAGCAGTCCTAACACAGGTAACTCTGGAAACACCATATATTTT. Translating it yields CASSPNTGNSGNTIYF.

V usage is TRBV2 and J usage is TRBJ1-1; the D is unclear. Germline V lookup: CDR1 SNHLY, CDR2 FYNNEI. Trimming pared 4 bases from V and 1 base from J, leaving 7 bases between. The CDR3 contains 13 residues. The CDR3 here is CASSGERNTEAFF. The CDR3 nucleotides are TGTGCCAGCAGTGGGGAGAGGAACACTGAAGCTTTCTTT.

The V gene is TRBV19, the J gene TRBJ1-2; TRBD1 might be the D (6 bases). Looked up from germline, CDR1 is LNHDA and CDR2 is SQIVND (reference sequence). The CDR3 is made up of 15 amino acids. With 1 base removed from V and 4 bases from J, the gap between germline ends came to 13 bases. The CDR3 DNA reads TGTGCCAGTAGTATAGGCACAGGGAGGGTCTATGGCTACACCTTC. It encodes CASSIGTGRVYGYTF.

Points on this clone: The junction differs from germline at one of its ends, possibly a read error. The CDR3 DNA is TGTGCCAGCAGCTCCTCCGGGACTAGTTCCGTCTTC. It encodes CASSSSGTSSVF. The chain combines TRBV7-9 with TRBJ2-1; 8 nucleotides line up with TRBD2. CDR1 and CDR2 (germline): SEHNR, FQNEAQ (reference sequence). The CDR3 runs to 12 residues.

J is TRBJ2-1 and V is TRBV2; TRBD2 might be the D (6 bases). Germline V lookup: CDR1 SNHLY, CDR2 FYNNEI. The CDR3 runs 13 residues. Trimming took off 3 bases at V and 6 bases at J, with 9 bases between the two ends. The CDR3 reads CASSEGLGNEQFF. Here the CDR3 DNA reads TGTGCCAGCAGTGAGGGACTCGGCAATGAGCAGTTCTTC.

This clone was counted only a few times. J is TRBJ2-3 and V is TRBV28, with 7 bases lining up with TRBD2. The CDR3 covers 14 residues. V dropped 5 bases and J dropped 1; count of bases not matched to a gene: 3. CDR1 and CDR2 from the germline V gene are MDHEN and SYDVKM. The CDR3 nucleotides are TGTGCCAGCAGTCTCCGGGGGGGCACAGATACGCAGTATTTT. It is translated as CASSLRGGTDTQYF.

The V gene is TRBV28, the J gene TRBJ2-1; 11 bases agree with TRBD2. CDR3 size: 17 residues. Germline CDR1 and CDR2: MDHEN and SYDVKM. Trimming cost V 3 bases and J 8 bases; bases outside gene matches: 12. Here the CDR3 reads CASSFSISGRGGYEQFF. In DNA form, the CDR3 reads TGTGCCAGCAGTTTTTCTATTAGCGGGAGGGGAGGTTATGAGCAGTTCTTC.

This clone was seen once. J is TRBJ1-4 and V is TRBV5-1; weak D call: TRBD1 (6 bases). V lost 7 bases to trimming and J lost 7 bases, with 14 bases between them. In germline, CDR1 is SGHRS, CDR2 YFSETQ. The CDR3 totals 13 residues. The CDR3 bases are TGCGCCAGCTCCCTGGGGGCGCGTGAAAAACTGTTTTTT. This encodes CASSLGAREKLFF.

This sequence joins TRBV6-4 and TRBJ2-2, with TRBD2 identical over 13 bases. V was clipped by 3 bases and J by 3 bases; unmatched bases: 4. CDR3 length: 17 residues. Germline V CDR1 and CDR2: MRHNA, SNTAGT. The DNA for the CDR3 is TGTGCCAGCAGTGAGACTAGCGGGAGGCCGCACACCGGGGAGCTGTTTTTT. This translates into CASSETSGRPHTGELFF.

The genes are TRBV29-1 and TRBJ2-2; 7 nucleotides match TRBD2. CDR3 size: 13 residues. The junction had 6 bases not matched to a gene; V was cut back by 5 bases and J by 6 bases. Looked up from germline, CDR1 is SQVTM and CDR2 is ANQGSEA. CDR3 sequence (DNA): TGCAGCGTTCTGCGGGGAGGGGCCGGGGAGCTGTTTTTT. This encodes CSVLRGGAGELFF.

In DNA, the CDR3 is TGTGCCAGCAGTTACTGGCAGACTAATGAAAAACTGTTTTTT. This sequence encodes CASSYWQTNEKLFF. The rearrangement links TRBV6-5 to TRBJ1-4; D gene unclear. The CDR3 contains 14 residues. Per the germline V gene, CDR1 is MNHEY and CDR2 is SVGAGI. Trimming cost V 1 base and J 2 bases, with 5 bases left between them.